The entry that follows covers one TCR beta chain sequence. Via MiXCR, TCRdb re-called the RT-PCR reads, giving one row per CDR3 protein. The sample has about 680,000 distinct CDR3 sequences; approximately 15% are singletons. Germline V CDR1 and CDR2: GTSNPN, SVGIG (reference sequence). The CDR3 is 14 residues long. Germline trimming cut 3 bases from V and 7 bases from J; bases unmatched to any gene: 6. The sample comprised memory CD4+ T cells from blood. This chain uses TRBV30 with TRBJ2-2; 9 positions match TRBD1. This clonotype was obtained from a female donor in good health, serving as a healthy control. The CDR3 nucleotides are TGTGCCTGGAGAGAGGGACAGGGCTTCGGGGAGCTGTTTTTT. This gives the protein CAWREGQGFGELFF. Filled out from reference TRBV30 and TRBJ2-2, the complete variable domain reads SQTIHQWPATLVQPVGSPLSLECTVEGTSNPNLYWYRQAAGRGLQLLFYSVGIGQISSEVPQNLSASRPQDRQFILSSKKLLLSDSGFYLCAWREGQGFGELFFGEGSRLTVL.